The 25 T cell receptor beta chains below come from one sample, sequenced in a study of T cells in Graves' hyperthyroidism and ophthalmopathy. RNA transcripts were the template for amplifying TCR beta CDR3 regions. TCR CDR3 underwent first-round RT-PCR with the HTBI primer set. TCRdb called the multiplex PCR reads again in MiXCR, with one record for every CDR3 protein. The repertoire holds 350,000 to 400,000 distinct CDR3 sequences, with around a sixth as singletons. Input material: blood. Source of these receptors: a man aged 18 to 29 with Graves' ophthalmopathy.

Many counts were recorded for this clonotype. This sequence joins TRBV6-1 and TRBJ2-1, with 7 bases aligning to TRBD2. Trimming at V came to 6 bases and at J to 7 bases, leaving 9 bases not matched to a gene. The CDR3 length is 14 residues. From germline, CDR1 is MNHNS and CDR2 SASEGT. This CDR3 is CASRSGAGSNEQFF. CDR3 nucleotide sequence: TGTGCCAGCAGAAGCGGGGCGGGGAGTAATGAGCAGTTCTTC.

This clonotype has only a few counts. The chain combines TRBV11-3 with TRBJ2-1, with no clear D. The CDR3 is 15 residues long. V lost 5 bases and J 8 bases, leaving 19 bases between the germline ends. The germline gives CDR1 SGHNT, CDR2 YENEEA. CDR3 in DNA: TGTGCCAGCAGCGCCCGCCCGACCCTAAGGGATGAGCAGTTCTTC. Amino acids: CASSARPTLRDEQFF.

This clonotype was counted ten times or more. CDR3: CASRFERGAHEQFF. The CDR3 DNA reads as TGTGCCAGCAGGTTTGAAAGGGGGGCGCATGAGCAGTTCTTC. The V and J genes are TRBV6-1 and TRBJ2-1; TRBD1 or TRBD2 may be the D gene (6 bases each). Trimming stripped 6 bases from V and 8 bases from J, with 17 bases between. Per germline, CDR1 MNHNS and CDR2 SASEGT. The CDR3 sequence is 14 residues long.

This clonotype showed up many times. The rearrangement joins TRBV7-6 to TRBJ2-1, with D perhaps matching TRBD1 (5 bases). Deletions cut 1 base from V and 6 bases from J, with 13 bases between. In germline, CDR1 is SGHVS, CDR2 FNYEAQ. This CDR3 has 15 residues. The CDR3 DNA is TGTGCCAGCAGCTTAGGTGGACAAATGGGCAATGAGCAGTTCTTC. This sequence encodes CASSLGGQMGNEQFF.

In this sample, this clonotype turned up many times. CDR3: CASSYKGPGELFF. The CDR3 region has the DNA TGTGCCAGCAGTTACAAGGGTCCCGGGGAGCTGTTTTTT. The chain carries TRBV6-6 and TRBJ2-2; D uncertain. Germline V gene data show CDR1 as MNHNY and CDR2 as SVGAGI (reference sequence). Trimming removed 2 bases at V and 6 bases at J, with 7 bases between. The CDR3 loop spans 13 amino acids.

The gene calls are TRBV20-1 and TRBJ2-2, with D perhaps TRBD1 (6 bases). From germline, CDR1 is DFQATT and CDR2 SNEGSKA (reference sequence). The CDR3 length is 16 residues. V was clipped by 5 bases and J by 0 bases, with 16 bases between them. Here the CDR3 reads CSAQGLGESNTGELFF. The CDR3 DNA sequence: TGCAGTGCTCAGGGGCTGGGCGAATCGAACACCGGGGAGCTGTTTTTT.

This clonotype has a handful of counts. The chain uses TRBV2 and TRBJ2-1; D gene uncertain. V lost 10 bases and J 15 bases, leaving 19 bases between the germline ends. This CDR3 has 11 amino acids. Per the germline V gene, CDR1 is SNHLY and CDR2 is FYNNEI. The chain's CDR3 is CATRTRSYAFF. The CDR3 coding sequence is TGTGCCACCAGAACACGATCTTATGCGTTCTTC.

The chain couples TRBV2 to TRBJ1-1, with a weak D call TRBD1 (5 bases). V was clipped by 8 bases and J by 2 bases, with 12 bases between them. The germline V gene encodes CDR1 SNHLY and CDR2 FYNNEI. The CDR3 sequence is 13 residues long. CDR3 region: CASYWGGNTEAFF. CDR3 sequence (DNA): TGTGCCAGCTATTGGGGGGGAAACACTGAAGCTTTCTTT.

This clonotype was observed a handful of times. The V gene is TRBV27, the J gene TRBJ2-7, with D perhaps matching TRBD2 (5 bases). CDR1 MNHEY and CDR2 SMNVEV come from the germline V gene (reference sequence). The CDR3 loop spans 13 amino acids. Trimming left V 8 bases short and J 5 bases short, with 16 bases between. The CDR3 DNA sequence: TGTGCCAGCCTTAGCCCTCTAGCTCACGAGCAGTACTTC. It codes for CASLSPLAHEQYF.

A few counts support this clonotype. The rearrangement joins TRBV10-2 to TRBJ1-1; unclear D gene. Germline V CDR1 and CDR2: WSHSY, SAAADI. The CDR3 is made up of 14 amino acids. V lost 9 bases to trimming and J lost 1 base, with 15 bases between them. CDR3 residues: CASSLRRANTEAFF. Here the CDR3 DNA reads TGCGCCAGTTCGCTCAGGAGGGCGAACACTGAAGCTTTCTTT.

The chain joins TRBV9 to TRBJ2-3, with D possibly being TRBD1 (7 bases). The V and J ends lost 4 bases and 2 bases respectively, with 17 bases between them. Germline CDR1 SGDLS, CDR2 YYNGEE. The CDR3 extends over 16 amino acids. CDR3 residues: CASSSRGGGDTDTQYF. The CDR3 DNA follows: TGTGCCAGCAGCTCCCGAGGAGGGGGCGACACAGATACGCAGTATTTT.

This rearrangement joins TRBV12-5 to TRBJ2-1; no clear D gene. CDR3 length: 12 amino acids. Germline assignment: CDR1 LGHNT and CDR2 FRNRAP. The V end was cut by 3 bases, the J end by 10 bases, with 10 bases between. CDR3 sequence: CASGFVSLEQFF. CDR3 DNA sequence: TGTGCTAGTGGTTTTGTCTCTCTGGAGCAGTTCTTC. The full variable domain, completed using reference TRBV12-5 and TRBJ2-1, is DARVTQTPRHKVTEMGQEVTMRCQPILGHNTVFWYRQTMMQGLELLAYFRNRAPLDDSGMPKDRFSAEMPDATLATLKIQPSEPRDSAVYFCASGFVSLEQFFGPGTRLTVL.

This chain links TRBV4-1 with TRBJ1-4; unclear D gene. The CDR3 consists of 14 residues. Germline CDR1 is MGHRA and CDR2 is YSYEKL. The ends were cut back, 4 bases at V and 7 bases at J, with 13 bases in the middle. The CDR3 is CASSPGYTLEKLFF. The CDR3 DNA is TGCGCCAGCAGCCCGGGTTACACCCTTGAAAAACTGTTTTTT.

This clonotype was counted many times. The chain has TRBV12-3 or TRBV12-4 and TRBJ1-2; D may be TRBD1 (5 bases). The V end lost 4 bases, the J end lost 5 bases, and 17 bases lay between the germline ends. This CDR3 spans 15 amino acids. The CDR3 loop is CASSSRDRYFYGYTF. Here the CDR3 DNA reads TGTGCCAGCAGTTCTCGGGACCGTTACTTTTATGGCTACACCTTC.

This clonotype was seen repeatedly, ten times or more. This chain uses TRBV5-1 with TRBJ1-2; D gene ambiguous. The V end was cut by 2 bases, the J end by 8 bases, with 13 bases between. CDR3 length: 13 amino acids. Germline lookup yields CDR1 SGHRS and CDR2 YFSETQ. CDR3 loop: CASSFEGSGGYTF. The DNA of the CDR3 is TGCGCCAGCAGCTTCGAGGGCTCTGGGGGCTACACCTTC.

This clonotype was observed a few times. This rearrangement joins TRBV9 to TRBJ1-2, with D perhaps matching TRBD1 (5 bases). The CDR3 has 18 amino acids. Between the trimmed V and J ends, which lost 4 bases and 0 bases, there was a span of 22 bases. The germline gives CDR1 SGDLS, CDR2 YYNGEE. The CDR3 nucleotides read TGTGCCAGCAGCCGAAGCAGTGGGGGTTCCCGGACTAACTATGGCTACACCTTC. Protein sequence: CASSRSSGGSRTNYGYTF. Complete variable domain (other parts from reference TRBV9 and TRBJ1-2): DSGVTQTPKHLITATGQRVTLRCSPRSGDLSVYWYQQSLDQGLQFLIQYYNGEERAKGNILERFSAQQFPDLHSELNLSSLELGDSALYFCASSRSSGGSRTNYGYTFGSGTRLTVV.

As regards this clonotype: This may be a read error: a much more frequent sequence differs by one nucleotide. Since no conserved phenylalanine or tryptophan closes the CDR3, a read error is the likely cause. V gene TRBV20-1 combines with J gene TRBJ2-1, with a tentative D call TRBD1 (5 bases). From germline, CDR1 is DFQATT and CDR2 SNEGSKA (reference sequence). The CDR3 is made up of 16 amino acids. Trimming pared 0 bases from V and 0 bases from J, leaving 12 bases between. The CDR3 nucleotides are TGCAGTGCTAGAGATGTGGCCACAGGCTCCTACAATGAGCAGTTCCTC. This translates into CSARDVATGSYNEQFL.

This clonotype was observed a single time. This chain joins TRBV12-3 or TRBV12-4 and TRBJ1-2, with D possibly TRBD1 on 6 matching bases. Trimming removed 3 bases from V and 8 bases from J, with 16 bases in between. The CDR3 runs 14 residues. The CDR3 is CASSFSGGGQGYTF. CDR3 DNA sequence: TGTGCCAGCAGTTTTTCGGGGGGGGGCCAGGGCTACACCTTC.

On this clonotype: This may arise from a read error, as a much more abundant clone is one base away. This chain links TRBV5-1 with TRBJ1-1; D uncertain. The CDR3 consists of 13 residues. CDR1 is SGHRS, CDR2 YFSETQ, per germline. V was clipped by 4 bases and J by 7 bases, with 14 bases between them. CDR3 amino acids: CASSPTETLEAFF. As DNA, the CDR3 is TGCGCCAGCAGCCCCACCGAGACGCTTGAAGCTTTCTTT.

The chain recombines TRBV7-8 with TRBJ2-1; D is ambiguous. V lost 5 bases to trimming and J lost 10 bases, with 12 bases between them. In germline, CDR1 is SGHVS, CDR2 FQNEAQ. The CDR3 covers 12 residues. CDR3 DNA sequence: TGTGCCAGCAGCCCACACATGGGCGAGCAGTTCTTC. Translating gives CASSPHMGEQFF.

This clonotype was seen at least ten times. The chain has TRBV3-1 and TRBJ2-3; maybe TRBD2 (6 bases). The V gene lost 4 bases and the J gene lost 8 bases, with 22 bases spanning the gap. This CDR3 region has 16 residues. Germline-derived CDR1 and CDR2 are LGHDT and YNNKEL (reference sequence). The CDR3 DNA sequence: TGTGCCAGCAGCCCTACCGGGACTGGCGGGATTAGTACGCAGTATTTT. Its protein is CASSPTGTGGISTQYF.

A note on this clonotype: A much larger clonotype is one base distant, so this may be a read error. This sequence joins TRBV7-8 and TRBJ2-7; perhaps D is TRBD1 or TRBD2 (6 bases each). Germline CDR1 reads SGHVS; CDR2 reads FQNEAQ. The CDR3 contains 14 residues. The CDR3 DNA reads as TGTGTCAGCAGCTTAAGGGGGGTCATGTACGAGCAGTACTTC. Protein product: CVSSLRGVMYEQYF.

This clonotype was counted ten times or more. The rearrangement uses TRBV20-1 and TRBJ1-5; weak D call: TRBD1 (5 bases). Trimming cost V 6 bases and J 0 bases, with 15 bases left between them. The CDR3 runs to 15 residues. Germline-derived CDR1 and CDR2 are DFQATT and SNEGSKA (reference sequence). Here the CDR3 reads CSALGTDYSNQPQHF. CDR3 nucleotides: TGCAGTGCCCTAGGGACGGACTATAGCAATCAGCCCCAGCATTTT.

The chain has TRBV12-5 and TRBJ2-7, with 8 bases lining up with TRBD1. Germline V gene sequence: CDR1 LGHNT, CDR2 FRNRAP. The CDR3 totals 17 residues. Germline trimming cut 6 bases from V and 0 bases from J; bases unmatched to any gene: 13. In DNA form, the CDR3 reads TGTGCTAGTGGATCGACAGGGGTTGGTAAGAACTCCTACGAGCAGTACTTC. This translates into CASGSTGVGKNSYEQYF.

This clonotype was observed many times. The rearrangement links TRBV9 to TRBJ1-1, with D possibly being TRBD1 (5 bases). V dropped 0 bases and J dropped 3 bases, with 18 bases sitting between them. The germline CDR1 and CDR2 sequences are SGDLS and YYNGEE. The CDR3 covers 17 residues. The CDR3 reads CASSVEGREGLDTEAFF. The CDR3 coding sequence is TGTGCCAGCAGCGTAGAGGGCAGGGAAGGCTTGGACACTGAAGCTTTCTTT.